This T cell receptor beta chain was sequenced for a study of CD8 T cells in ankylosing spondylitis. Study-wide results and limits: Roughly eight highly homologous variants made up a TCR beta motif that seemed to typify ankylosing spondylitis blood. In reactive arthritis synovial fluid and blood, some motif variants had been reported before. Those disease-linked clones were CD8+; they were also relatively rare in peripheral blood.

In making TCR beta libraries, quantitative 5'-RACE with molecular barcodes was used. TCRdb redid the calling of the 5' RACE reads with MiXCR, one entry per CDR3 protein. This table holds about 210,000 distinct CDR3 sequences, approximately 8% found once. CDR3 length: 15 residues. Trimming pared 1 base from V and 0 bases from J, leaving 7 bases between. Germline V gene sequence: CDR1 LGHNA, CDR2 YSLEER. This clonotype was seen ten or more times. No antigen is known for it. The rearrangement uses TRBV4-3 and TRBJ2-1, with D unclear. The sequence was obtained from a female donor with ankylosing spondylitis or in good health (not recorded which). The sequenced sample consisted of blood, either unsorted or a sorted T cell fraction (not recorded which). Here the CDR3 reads CASSQGGYSYNEQFF. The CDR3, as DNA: TGCGCCAGCAGCCAAGGCGGATACTCCTACAATGAGCAGTTCTTC.